These T cell receptor beta chains were read from a single sample in a study of OX40 agonist ivuxolimab in advanced cancers. Data came from immunoSEQ multiplex PCR; TCRdb stores just in-frame clones and leaves some out. The sample lists 60,000 to 70,000 clones, around 86% occurring once. The source was CD4+ or CD8+ T cells sorted from blood, collected in a trial of the OX40 agonist ivuxolimab. The receptors were sampled from an adult with an advanced solid tumor such as melanoma, head and neck, liver or kidney cancer. CDR3s include the opening cysteine and the closing phenylalanine or tryptophan. Fields, in order: J gene, clone size, V gene, D gene, CDR3 protein, CDR3 DNA. The D gene is left open where the match is weak. Rows give clone size only sometimes, using once, few, many, or a class for an expanded clone.

j_gene: TRBJ1-5; abundance: .; v_gene: TRBV5-6; d_gene: .; CDR3aa: CASSWGNQPQHF; CDR3nt: TGTGCCAGCAGCTGGGGGAATCAGCCCCAGCATTTT
j_gene: TRBJ1-3; abundance: .; v_gene: TRBV7-3; d_gene: .; CDR3aa: CASSLVGPGNTIYF; CDR3nt: TGTGCCAGCAGCTTAGTGGGGCCTGGAAACACCATATATTTT
j_gene: TRBJ2-2; abundance: .; v_gene: TRBV12-1; d_gene: .; CDR3aa: CASSVRRQGEAAGTGELFF; CDR3nt: TGTGCCAGCAGCGTCAGGAGACAGGGGGAGGCGGCAGGCACCGGGGAGCTGTTTTTT
j_gene: TRBJ1-6; abundance: .; v_gene: TRBV27; d_gene: .; CDR3aa: CASRPMGQNNSPLHF; CDR3nt: TGTGCCAGCAGGCCCATGGGGCAGAATAATTCACCCCTCCACTTT
j_gene: TRBJ1-5; abundance: .; v_gene: TRBV2; d_gene: .; CDR3aa: CASKTSENQPQHF; CDR3nt: TGTGCCAGCAAGACATCTGAAAATCAGCCCCAGCATTTT
j_gene: TRBJ1-3; abundance: .; v_gene: TRBV28; d_gene: .; CDR3aa: CASIRTSSPSSGNTIYF; CDR3nt: TGTGCCAGCATTAGGACATCCTCTCCGAGCTCTGGAAACACCATATATTTT
j_gene: TRBJ1-3; abundance: few; v_gene: TRBV7-9; d_gene: .; CDR3aa: CASSYSARATGNTIYF; CDR3nt: TGTGCCAGCAGCTATTCAGCCAGGGCAACTGGAAACACCATATATTTT
j_gene: TRBJ2-1; abundance: .; v_gene: TRBV6-4; d_gene: .; CDR3aa: CASQLPATYNEQFF; CDR3nt: TGTGCCAGTCAACTCCCCGCGACCTACAATGAGCAGTTCTTC
j_gene: TRBJ2-2; abundance: few; v_gene: TRBV28; d_gene: .; CDR3aa: CASKKTGELFF; CDR3nt: TGTGCCAGCAAAAAAACCGGGGAGCTGTTTTTT
j_gene: TRBJ1-1; abundance: once; v_gene: TRBV30; d_gene: .; CDR3aa: CAWSWESDTEAFF; CDR3nt: TGTGCCTGGAGTTGGGAGTCGGACACTGAAGCTTTCTTT
j_gene: TRBJ1-3; abundance: .; v_gene: TRBV7-6; d_gene: .; CDR3aa: CASSLAGRLRGNTIYF; CDR3nt: TGTGCCAGCAGCTTAGCGGGCCGTCTTAGAGGAAACACCATATATTTT
j_gene: TRBJ1-4; abundance: .; v_gene: TRBV5-1; d_gene: .; CDR3aa: CASSLGRQINEKLFF; CDR3nt: TGCGCCAGCAGCTTGGGGCGTCAGATTAATGAAAAACTGTTTTTT
j_gene: TRBJ2-5; abundance: once; v_gene: TRBV11-3; d_gene: .; CDR3aa: CASSLSSGTETQYF; CDR3nt: TGTGCCAGCAGCTTATCGTCAGGGACGGAGACCCAGTACTTC
j_gene: TRBJ1-1; abundance: .; v_gene: TRBV11-2; d_gene: .; CDR3aa: CASSKTVVGAFF; CDR3nt: TGTGCCAGCAGCAAGACAGTTGTTGGCGCTTTCTTT
j_gene: TRBJ2-6; abundance: .; v_gene: TRBV2; d_gene: .; CDR3aa: CASTPGQGNSGANVLTF; CDR3nt: TGTGCCAGCACCCCGGGGCAGGGCAATTCTGGGGCCAACGTCCTGACTTTC
j_gene: TRBJ1-1; abundance: .; v_gene: TRBV5-1; d_gene: .; CDR3aa: CASSLGVRTENTEAFF; CDR3nt: TGCGCCAGCAGCTTGGGAGTTAGGACAGAAAACACTGAAGCTTTCTTT
j_gene: TRBJ1-2; abundance: .; v_gene: TRBV28; d_gene: .; CDR3aa: CASSFTDSYGYTF; CDR3nt: TGTGCCAGCAGTTTCACGGACAGCTATGGCTACACCTTC
j_gene: TRBJ2-5; abundance: .; v_gene: TRBV19; d_gene: TRBD2; CDR3aa: CASSGGALGETQYF; CDR3nt: TGTGCCAGTAGCGGGGGGGCCCTCGGGGAGACCCAGTACTTC
j_gene: TRBJ1-5; abundance: .; v_gene: TRBV4-1; d_gene: TRBD1; CDR3aa: CASSQLPTGDQPQHF; CDR3nt: TGCGCCAGCAGCCAGCTCCCGACAGGGGATCAGCCCCAGCATTTT
j_gene: TRBJ1-4; abundance: .; v_gene: TRBV5-1; d_gene: .; CDR3aa: CASSPDMTNEKLFF; CDR3nt: TGCGCCAGCAGCCCGGACATGACTAATGAAAAACTGTTTTTT
j_gene: TRBJ1-2; abundance: .; v_gene: TRBV5-5; d_gene: TRBD1; CDR3aa: CASSGTEYTNYGYTF; CDR3nt: TGTGCCAGCAGCGGGACAGAATACACTAACTATGGCTACACCTTC
j_gene: TRBJ1-1; abundance: .; v_gene: TRBV6-6; d_gene: .; CDR3aa: CASKVRTTNTEAFF; CDR3nt: TGTGCCAGCAAGGTCAGGACAACGAACACTGAAGCTTTCTTT
j_gene: TRBJ2-7; abundance: .; v_gene: TRBV6-5; d_gene: TRBD1; CDR3aa: CASSSRGRPGEQYF; CDR3nt: TGTGCCAGCAGTTCCAGGGGGCGCCCCGGGGAGCAGTACTTC
j_gene: TRBJ1-6; abundance: .; v_gene: TRBV28; d_gene: .; CDR3aa: CASKWSLSSYNSPLHF; CDR3nt: TGTGCCAGCAAATGGTCCTTAAGCTCCTATAATTCACCCCTCCACTTT
j_gene: TRBJ1-6; abundance: .; v_gene: TRBV28; d_gene: .; CDR3aa: CASSLIHNSPLHF; CDR3nt: TGTGCCAGCAGTTTAATTCATAATTCACCCCTCCACTTT
j_gene: TRBJ1-4; abundance: .; v_gene: TRBV25-1; d_gene: .; CDR3aa: CASSISGRNEKLFF; CDR3nt: TGTGCCAGCAGTATATCGGGTCGTAATGAAAAACTGTTTTTT
j_gene: TRBJ2-1; abundance: .; v_gene: TRBV6-6; d_gene: TRBD1; CDR3aa: CASSIGTGPRDEQFF; CDR3nt: TGTGCCAGCAGTATAGGGACAGGGCCCCGGGATGAGCAGTTCTTC
j_gene: TRBJ1-2; abundance: few; v_gene: TRBV18; d_gene: .; CDR3aa: CASSPAQDAYGYTF; CDR3nt: TGTGCCAGCTCACCAGCACAGGACGCTTATGGCTACACCTTC
j_gene: TRBJ1-2; abundance: .; v_gene: TRBV18; d_gene: .; CDR3aa: CASSPSNDGYTF; CDR3nt: TGTGCCAGCTCACCATCCAACGATGGCTACACCTTC
j_gene: TRBJ2-1; abundance: few; v_gene: TRBV5-6; d_gene: .; CDR3aa: CASSPRRDLYNEQFF; CDR3nt: TGTGCCAGCAGCCCCCGTCGGGACTTATACAATGAGCAGTTCTTC